This record concerns one T cell receptor (beta chain) sequence. The antigen remains unidentified. The record originates from a study of blood T cells in healthy people across ages. Study-level findings and limits: Naive T cell percentage and TCR beta diversity correlated strongly.

CDR1 is SGHNT and CDR2 is YYREEE in the germline V gene (reference sequence). This CDR3 is built from 18 residues. V was pared by 3 bases and J by 8 bases, with 29 bases between. For the second PCR, which ran for about 7 to 11 cycles, a sample-barcoded 5' primer and a J-beta primer mix were used. TCRdb re-called the 5' RACE reads through MiXCR, storing one row per CDR3 protein. The table has 660,000 or so distinct CDR3 sequences, around three fifths seen once. Healthy Russian Caucasian donors spanned ages about 6 to 100 years. The sequence was collected from a man aged 55-75 years in good health. The genes are TRBV5-4 and TRBJ1-2, with TRBD1 as a possible D gene (5 bases). Sequenced: blood. CDR3 coding DNA: TGTGCCAGCAGCTACGACGGATCTACAGGCGGGGGTGCGGGCGGCTACACCTTC. Its translation: CASSYDGSTGGGAGGYTF.